This T cell receptor (beta chain) was sequenced during a study of cytomegalovirus exposure and HLA in healthy donors. Study-wide context: In a later analysis, it was reported that the approximately 110 validation repertoires had been produced on the same platform as the 670 or so repertoires belonging to the first cohort. Overall study findings and caveats: The study recorded over 150 TCR beta chains that were cytomegalovirus-associated.

Germline CDR1 reads ENHRY; CDR2 reads SYGVKD. V gave up 4 bases and J gave up 2 bases; unmatched junction bases: 2. The length of the CDR3 is 15 residues. Concerning this clone itself: Its antigen is as yet unknown.

Repertoires were generated with immunoSEQ multiplex PCR, while TCRdb's copy carries only in-frame clones and drops some. The repertoire holds tens of thousands of clones, with about 96% as singletons. The receptor's source is a man between 18 and 35 years old in good health and CMV-seronegative. The rearrangement uses TRBV10-3 and TRBJ2-3; 11 bases agree with TRBD2. Sequencing was done on a sample of PBMCs. DNA for the CDR3: TGTGCCATCAGTGGACTAGCGGGAAACACAGATACGCAGTATTTT. This translates into CAISGLAGNTDTQYF.